This TCR beta chain appears in the sequencing data of a study of post-analysis software for immune sequencing data. Study as a whole: The disease courses covered relapsing-remitting, secondary progressive and progressive-relapsing multiple sclerosis.

Study-level points and caveats: TRBV5-6, TRBV5-1 and TRBV20-1 were among four or five TRBV segments more frequent in patients than controls. Compared against controls, patients with multiple sclerosis displayed significantly lower normalized Chao1 diversity. F measure grouped same-batch samples tightly together.

Concerning this clonotype: Its specificity is unknown.

TCR beta cDNA libraries included unique molecular identifiers. When roughly 1 to 10 million T cells were used, they gave hundreds of thousands of cDNA molecules. TCRdb ran MiXCR on the PCR reads and lists one entry per CDR3 protein. The table has about half a million distinct CDR3 sequences, 30% to 40% seen once. Germline CDR1 reads SSHAT; CDR2 reads FNYEAQ (reference sequence). The germline V and J ends were trimmed by 2 bases and 0 bases, with 16 bases remaining between them. CDR3 length: 18 residues. The chain joins TRBV7-7 to TRBJ2-2, with D tentatively TRBD1 (5 bases). Sequencing was carried out using blood. This clonotype originated in a girl aged 2 to 17 with multiple sclerosis. As DNA, the CDR3 is TGTGCCAGCAGCTTACAACTCGCAGGGCCGACGAACACCGGGGAGCTGTTTTTT. Protein sequence: CASSLQLAGPTNTGELFF.